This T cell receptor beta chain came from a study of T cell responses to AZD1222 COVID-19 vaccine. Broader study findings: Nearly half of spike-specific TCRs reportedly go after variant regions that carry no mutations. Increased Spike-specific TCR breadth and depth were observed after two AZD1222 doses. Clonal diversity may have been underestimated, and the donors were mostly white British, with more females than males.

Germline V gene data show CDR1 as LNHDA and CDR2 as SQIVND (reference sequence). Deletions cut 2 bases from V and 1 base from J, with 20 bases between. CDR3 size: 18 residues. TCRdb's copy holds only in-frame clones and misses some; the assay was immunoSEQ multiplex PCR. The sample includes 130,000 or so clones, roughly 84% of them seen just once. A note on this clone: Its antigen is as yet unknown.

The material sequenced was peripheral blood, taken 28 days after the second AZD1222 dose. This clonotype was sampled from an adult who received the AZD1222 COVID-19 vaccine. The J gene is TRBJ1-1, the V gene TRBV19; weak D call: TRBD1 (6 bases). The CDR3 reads CASSIMSWQVGQNTEAFF. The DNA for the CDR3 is TGTGCCAGTAGTATAATGTCTTGGCAGGTGGGACAGAACACTGAAGCTTTCTTT. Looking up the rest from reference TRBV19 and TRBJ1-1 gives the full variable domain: DGGITQSPKYLFRKEGQNVTLSCEQNLNHDAMYWYRQDPGQGLRLIYYSQIVNDFQKGDIAEGYSVSREKKESFPLTVTSAQKNPTAFYLCASSIMSWQVGQNTEAFFGQGTRLTVV.